This T cell receptor beta chain was sequenced during a study of blood T cell repertoires in COVID-19. Overall study: In each case, the material was cDNA or gDNA derived from T cells, B-cell-depleted T cells, or PBMCs.

J lost 7 bases, V lost 0 bases, and 7 bases had no gene match. The CDR3 runs to 15 residues. Looked up from germline, CDR1 is SGHRS and CDR2 is YFSETQ. TCRdb's table, derived via immunoSEQ multiplex PCR, lists solely in-frame clones and lacks some. The profile shows around 160,000 clones, roughly 90% of them singletons. The source material was peripheral blood. This chain connects TRBV5-1 to TRBJ2-3; 8 nucleotides agree with TRBD2. This TCR was sampled from a human donor in a cohort sampled during active COVID-19. The CDR3 protein is CASSLASGGRNTQYF. CDR3 sequence (DNA): TGCGCCAGCAGCTTGGCCAGCGGGGGTAGGAATACGCAGTATTTT.